Given below is one T cell receptor beta chain in context. Its specificity is unknown. This entry is derived from a study of CD8 T cells in ankylosing spondylitis. Making the TCR beta libraries involved quantitative 5'-RACE with molecular barcodes. MiXCR was run by TCRdb on the 5' RACE reads, yielding one entry per CDR3 protein. The sample lists fewer than 400,000 distinct CDR3 sequences; approximately 20% were seen once. Findings and limits, study-wide: Disease-linked clones bore a CD8+ phenotype, appearing relatively rarely in peripheral blood. Seven to nine highly homologous variants formed a TCR beta motif that appeared characteristic of ankylosing spondylitis blood. Disease-linked clones reportedly showed significant enrichment in matched ankylosing spondylitis synovial fluid.

The material sequenced was blood, either unsorted or a sorted T cell fraction (not recorded which). This TCR derives from a male donor with ankylosing spondylitis.

The CDR3 bases are TGCGCCAGCAGCTTGCAAACCGGGACCAACTCCTACGAGCAGTACTTC. Amino acid sequence: CASSLQTGTNSYEQYF. The chain carries TRBV5-1 and TRBJ2-7, with D tentatively TRBD1 or TRBD2 (5 bases each). This CDR3 has 16 residues. In germline, CDR1 is SGHRS, CDR2 YFSETQ. Trimming removed 1 base from V and 0 bases from J, with 14 bases in between. The variable domain in full, with the rest retrieved from reference TRBV5-1 and TRBJ2-7, is KAGVTQTPRYLIKTRGQQVTLSCSPISGHRSVSWYQQTPGQGLQFLFEYFSETQRNKGNFPGRFSGRQFSNSRSEMNVSTLELGDSALYLCASSLQTGTNSYEQYFGPGTRLTVT.